Shown below are 21 T cell receptor beta chains from a single sample sequenced in a study of cytomegalovirus exposure and HLA in healthy donors. It was with 60 Vbeta and 13 Jbeta primers that the PCR ran. Measured with immunoSEQ multiplex PCR; TCRdb has only the in-frame clones, and not every one. This sample has some 150,000 clones, with approximately 80% found just once. Source material: PBMCs. The receptors here all came from a young man in good health and CMV-seropositive.

The rearrangement links TRBV30 to TRBJ2-1, with 9 bases aligning to TRBD2. Trimming took 4 bases from V and 6 from J; bases not matched to a gene: 13. This CDR3 has 16 amino acids. Per germline, CDR1 GTSNPN and CDR2 SVGIG (reference sequence). The CDR3 spells CAWIPPGLALTNEQFF. The CDR3 DNA sequence: TGTGCCTGGATCCCACCGGGACTAGCTCTAACCAATGAGCAGTTCTTC.

The gene calls are TRBV6-1 and TRBJ2-2; 8 nucleotides align to TRBD1. The germline gives CDR1 MNHNS, CDR2 SASEGT. There are 14 residues in the CDR3. The V gene end was trimmed by 8 bases and the J gene end by 5 bases; junction bases not matched to a gene: 7. The CDR3 DNA sequence: TGTGCCAGCGACGACAGGGGAGTGACCGGGGAGCTGTTTTTT. This sequence encodes CASDDRGVTGELFF.

This sequence joins TRBV6-5 and TRBJ2-2, with TRBD2 matching 7 bases. Germline V CDR1 and CDR2: MNHEY, SVGAGI. The CDR3 has 15 amino acids. The junction had 11 bases not matched to a gene; V was cut back by 8 bases and J by 5 bases. The chain's CDR3 is CASRKAGRGTGELFF. In DNA form, the CDR3 reads TGTGCCAGCCGAAAAGCGGGGAGAGGGACCGGGGAGCTGTTTTTT.

The CDR3 reads CASSQQGIGEKLFF. The DNA of the CDR3 is TGTGCCAGCAGTCAACAGGGAATAGGTGAAAAACTGTTTTTT. The gene calls are TRBV2 and TRBJ1-4, with TRBD1 as a possible D gene (6 bases). Trimming took 5 bases from V and 7 from J, leaving 14 bases between them. Germline CDR1 and CDR2: SNHLY and FYNNEI. This CDR3 has 14 amino acids.

This chain connects TRBV5-1 to TRBJ1-4; 7 nucleotides match TRBD1. With V trimmed by 4 bases and J by 4 bases, 7 bases remained unmatched. Germline-derived CDR1 and CDR2 are SGHRS and YFSETQ. This CDR3 region has 15 residues. The CDR3 bases are TGCGCCAGCAGCGTGGTGGGACAGAATAATGAAAAACTGTTTTTT. Translating gives CASSVVGQNNEKLFF.

The chain combines TRBV6-6 with TRBJ2-5; D uncertain. V shed 7 bases and J shed 4 bases, with 10 bases lying between them. Germline-derived CDR1 and CDR2 are MNHNY and SVGAGI (reference sequence). The CDR3 is 12 residues long. CDR3 in DNA: TGTGCCAGCAAATTACCAGGAGAGACCCAGTACTTC. Its protein product is CASKLPGETQYF.

This chain uses TRBV28 with TRBJ2-7; possible D gene TRBD1, 6 bases. Germline lookup yields CDR1 MDHEN and CDR2 SYDVKM. Trimming shortened V by 4 bases and J by 1 base, and 11 bases separated the two germline ends. The CDR3 consists of 14 residues. As DNA, the CDR3 is TGTGCCAGCAGTTCCAGGGGCCAATCCTACGAGCAGTACTTC. It yields the protein CASSSRGQSYEQYF.

This sequence joins TRBV6-4 and TRBJ2-3, with TRBD2 as a possible D gene (6 bases). Germline values: CDR1 MRHNA, CDR2 SNTAGT. The ends were cut back, 3 bases at V and 0 bases at J, with 10 bases in the middle. The CDR3 loop spans 15 amino acids. CDR3 residues: CASSEEGGSTDTQYF. The DNA for the CDR3 is TGTGCCAGCAGTGAGGAGGGCGGGAGCACAGATACGCAGTATTTT.

The chain is built from TRBV4-1 and TRBJ1-4; 8 bases fit TRBD1. Germline CDR1 MGHRA, CDR2 YSYEKL. V gave up 5 bases and J gave up 4 bases; unmatched junction bases: 9. This CDR3 region has 16 residues. The CDR3 protein is CASSSPLDRDNEKLFF. The CDR3 DNA follows: TGCGCCAGCAGCTCGCCACTGGACAGGGATAATGAAAAACTGTTTTTT.

The rearrangement uses TRBV11-2 and TRBJ1-2; TRBD1 agrees at 9 bases. This CDR3 spans 14 amino acids. Germline V lookup: CDR1 SGHAT, CDR2 FQNNGV. V gave up 5 bases and J gave up 4 bases; unmatched junction bases: 5. The CDR3 protein is CASSRQGGGYGYTF. The DNA for the CDR3 is TGTGCCAGCAGCCGACAGGGGGGAGGCTATGGCTACACCTTC.

The CDR3 nucleotides read TGTGCCAGCAGTTTATCATCGGGGATTAACTATGGCTACACCTTC. It specifies CASSLSSGINYGYTF. The chain uses TRBV28 and TRBJ1-2; D unclear. CDR1 and CDR2 (germline): MDHEN, SYDVKM. This CDR3 is built from 15 residues. Trimming left V 1 base short and J 1 base short, with 10 bases between.

This clone was detected a few times. The genes are TRBV7-9 and TRBJ1-3; D unresolved. Germline CDR1 is SEHNR and CDR2 is FQNEAQ (reference sequence). This CDR3 has 16 residues. Trimming cost V 1 base and J 0 bases, with 10 bases left between them. This CDR3 is CASSLGSSSSGNTIYF. The CDR3 nucleotides are TGTGCCAGCAGCTTAGGGAGCTCGAGCTCTGGAAACACCATATATTTT.

The chain recombines TRBV7-9 with TRBJ2-3; TRBD1 matches at 7 bases. V dropped 7 bases and J dropped 6; count of bases not matched to a gene: 13. CDR1 is SEHNR and CDR2 is FQNEAQ in the germline V gene (reference sequence). CDR3 length equals 15 residues. CDR3 region: CASTYLGTAADTQYF. The DNA for the CDR3 is TGTGCCAGCACCTATCTCGGGACAGCAGCGGATACGCAGTATTTT.

This clone appeared a few times. The rearrangement links TRBV6-5 to TRBJ1-1, with TRBD1 matching 7 bases. The CDR3 totals 14 residues. Germline CDR1 MNHEY, CDR2 SVGAGI. J was trimmed by 5 bases and V by 6 bases; bases with no gene match: 9. This CDR3 is CASRLITTGTEAFF. In DNA form, the CDR3 reads TGTGCCAGCAGACTTATAACGACAGGGACTGAAGCTTTCTTT.

This clone was seen a handful of times. The chain joins TRBV4-1 to TRBJ1-4; D is uncertain. V shed 1 base and J shed 5 bases, with 5 bases lying between them. Germline V lookup: CDR1 MGHRA, CDR2 YSYEKL. This CDR3 spans 13 amino acids. CDR3 nucleotides: TGCGCCAGCAGCCAAGGAGGGAATGAAAAACTGTTTTTT. Protein product: CASSQGGNEKLFF.

The sample holds one count of this clone. The chain employs TRBV27 and TRBJ2-5, with D tentatively TRBD1 (5 bases). The germline V gene has CDR1 MNHEY and CDR2 SMNVEV (reference sequence). The germline V and J ends were trimmed by 3 bases and 5 bases, with 10 bases remaining between them. The CDR3 covers 13 residues. This chain's CDR3 is CASSFRRVETQYF. The CDR3 DNA follows: TGTGCCAGCAGTTTCCGCAGGGTCGAGACCCAGTACTTC.

The V and J genes are TRBV9 and TRBJ2-1; TRBD2 agrees at 7 bases. The CDR3 runs 14 residues. With V trimmed by 0 bases and J by 9 bases, 6 bases remained unmatched. The germline CDR1 and CDR2 sequences are SGDLS and YYNGEE. The CDR3 region is CASSVAAGEGEQFF. The CDR3 DNA reads TGTGCCAGCAGCGTAGCTGCGGGAGAGGGTGAGCAGTTCTTC.

This chain uses TRBV7-2 with TRBJ2-7, with unresolved D. Trimming stripped 5 bases from V and 3 bases from J, with 11 bases between. The CDR3 loop spans 13 amino acids. Germline V lookup: CDR1 SGHTA, CDR2 FQGNSA. CDR3 nucleotides: TGTGCCAGCAGCACCTCGATAGTCTACGAGCAGTACTTC. It encodes CASSTSIVYEQYF.

As to this clone: Since a much larger clone is just one base distant, this may be a read error. The chain recombines TRBV5-4 with TRBJ2-7; 11 nucleotides align to TRBD2. V dropped 4 bases and J dropped 4; count of bases not matched to a gene: 10. The CDR3 runs to 16 residues. Germline V gene data show CDR1 as SGHNT and CDR2 as YYREEE (reference sequence). The CDR3 here is CASSLRLAGSLYEQYF. The CDR3 DNA sequence: TGTGCCAGCAGCCTGAGACTAGCGGGGAGCCTTTACGAGCAGTACTTC.

J is TRBJ2-1 and V is TRBV5-1; no firm D call. Germline V gene data show CDR1 as SGHRS and CDR2 as YFSETQ. The CDR3 covers 14 residues. Trimming removed 5 bases from V and 9 bases from J, with 18 bases in between. CDR3 bases: TGCGCCAGCAGTCCGACTCGGAGCGAGGTTGAGCAGTTCTTC. Encoded protein: CASSPTRSEVEQFF.

In this sample, this clone turned up a few times. The chain is built from TRBV5-1 and TRBJ1-1; 12 bases agree with TRBD1. The germline V gene has CDR1 SGHRS and CDR2 YFSETQ. Losses at the gene ends were 4 bases for V and 9 bases for J; bases not matched to a gene: 4. CDR3 size: 13 residues. The CDR3 loop reads CASSTGTGGQAFF. CDR3 coding DNA: TGCGCCAGCAGCACCGGGACAGGGGGCCAAGCTTTCTTT. Drawing the rest from reference TRBV5-1 and TRBJ1-1, the complete variable domain is KAGVTQTPRYLIKTRGQQVTLSCSPISGHRSVSWYQQTPGQGLQFLFEYFSETQRNKGNFPGRFSGRQFSNSRSEMNVSTLELGDSALYLCASSTGTGGQAFFGQGTRLTVV.